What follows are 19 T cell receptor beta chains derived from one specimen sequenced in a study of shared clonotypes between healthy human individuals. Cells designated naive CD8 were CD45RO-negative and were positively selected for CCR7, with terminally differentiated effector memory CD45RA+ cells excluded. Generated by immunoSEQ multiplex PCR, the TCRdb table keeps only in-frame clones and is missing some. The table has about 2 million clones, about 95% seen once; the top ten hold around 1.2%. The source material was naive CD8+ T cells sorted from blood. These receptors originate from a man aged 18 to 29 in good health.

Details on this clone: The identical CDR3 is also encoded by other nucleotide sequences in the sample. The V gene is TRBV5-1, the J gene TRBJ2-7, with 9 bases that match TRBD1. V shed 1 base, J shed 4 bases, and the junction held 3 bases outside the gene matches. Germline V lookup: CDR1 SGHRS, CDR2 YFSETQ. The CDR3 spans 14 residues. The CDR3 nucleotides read TGCGCCAGCAGCTTGTCGGGACAGGGATACGAGCAGTACTTC. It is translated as CASSLSGQGYEQYF.

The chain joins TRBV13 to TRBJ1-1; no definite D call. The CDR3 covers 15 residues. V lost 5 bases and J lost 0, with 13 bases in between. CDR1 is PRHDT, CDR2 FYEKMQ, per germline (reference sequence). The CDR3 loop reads CASSPRGSLNTEAFF. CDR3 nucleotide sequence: TGTGCCAGCAGCCCCCGCGGGAGTTTGAACACTGAAGCTTTCTTT.

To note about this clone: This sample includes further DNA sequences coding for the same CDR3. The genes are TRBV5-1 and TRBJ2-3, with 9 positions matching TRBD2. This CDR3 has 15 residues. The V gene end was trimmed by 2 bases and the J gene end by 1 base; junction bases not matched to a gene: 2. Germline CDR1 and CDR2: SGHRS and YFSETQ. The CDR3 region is CASSLAGGGTDTQYF. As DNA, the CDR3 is TGCGCCAGCAGCTTAGCGGGAGGCGGCACAGATACGCAGTATTTT.

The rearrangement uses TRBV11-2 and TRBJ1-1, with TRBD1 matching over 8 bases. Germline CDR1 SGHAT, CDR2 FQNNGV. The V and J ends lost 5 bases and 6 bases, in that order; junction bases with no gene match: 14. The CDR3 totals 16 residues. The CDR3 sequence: CASSPQNLDRAAEAFF. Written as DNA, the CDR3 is TGTGCCAGCAGCCCTCAAAATTTGGACAGGGCCGCTGAAGCTTTCTTT.

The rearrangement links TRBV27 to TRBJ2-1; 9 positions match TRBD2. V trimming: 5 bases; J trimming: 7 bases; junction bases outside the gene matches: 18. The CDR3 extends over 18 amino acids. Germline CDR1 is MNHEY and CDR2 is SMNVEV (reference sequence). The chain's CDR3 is CASSPQELWREGSNEQFF. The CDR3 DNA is TGTGCCAGCAGTCCCCAAGAGTTGTGGCGGGAGGGCTCGAATGAGCAGTTCTTC.

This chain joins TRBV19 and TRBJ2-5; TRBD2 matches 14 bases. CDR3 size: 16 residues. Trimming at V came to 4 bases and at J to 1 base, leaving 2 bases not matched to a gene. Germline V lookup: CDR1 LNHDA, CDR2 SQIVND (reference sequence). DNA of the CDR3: TGTGCCAGTAGTAAAGGGACTAGCGGGGGCCAAGAGACCCAGTACTTC. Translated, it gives CASSKGTSGGQETQYF.

CDR3 DNA: TGTGCCAGCAGTTCCCGGGACAGGGGTTTGACCGGGGAGCTGTTTTTT. Its protein product is CASSSRDRGLTGELFF. The V call is TRBV27, the J call TRBJ2-2, with 10 bases that match TRBD1. This CDR3 has 16 amino acids. V gave up 4 bases and J gave up 5 bases; unmatched junction bases: 7. From germline, CDR1 is MNHEY and CDR2 SMNVEV (reference sequence).

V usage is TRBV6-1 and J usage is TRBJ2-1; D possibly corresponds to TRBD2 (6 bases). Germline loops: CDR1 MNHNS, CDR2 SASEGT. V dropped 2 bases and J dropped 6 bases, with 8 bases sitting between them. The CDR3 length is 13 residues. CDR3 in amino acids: CASSEWTTNEQFF. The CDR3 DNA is TGTGCCAGCAGTGAATGGACTACCAATGAGCAGTTCTTC.

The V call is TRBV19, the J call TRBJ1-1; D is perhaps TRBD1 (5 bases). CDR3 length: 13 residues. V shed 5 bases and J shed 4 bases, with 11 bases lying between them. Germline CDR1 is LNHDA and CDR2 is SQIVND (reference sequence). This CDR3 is CASSWEGTTEAFF. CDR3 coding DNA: TGTGCCAGTAGTTGGGAAGGGACCACTGAAGCTTTCTTT.

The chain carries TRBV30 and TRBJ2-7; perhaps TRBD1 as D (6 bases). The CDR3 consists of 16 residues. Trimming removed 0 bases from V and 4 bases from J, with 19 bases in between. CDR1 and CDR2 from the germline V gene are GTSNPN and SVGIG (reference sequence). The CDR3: CAWSVLLGAQTYEQYF. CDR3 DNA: TGTGCCTGGAGTGTACTGTTGGGGGCGCAGACTTACGAGCAGTACTTC.

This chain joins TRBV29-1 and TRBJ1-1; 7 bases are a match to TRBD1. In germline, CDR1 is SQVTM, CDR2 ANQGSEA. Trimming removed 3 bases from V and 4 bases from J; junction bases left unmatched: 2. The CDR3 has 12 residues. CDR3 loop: CSVDQGGTEAFF. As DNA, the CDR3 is TGCAGCGTTGATCAGGGGGGCACTGAAGCTTTCTTT.

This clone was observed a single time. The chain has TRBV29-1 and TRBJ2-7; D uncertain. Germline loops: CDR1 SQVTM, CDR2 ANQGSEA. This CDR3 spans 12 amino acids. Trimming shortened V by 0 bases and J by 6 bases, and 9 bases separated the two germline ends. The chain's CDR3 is CSVEDNAIEQYF. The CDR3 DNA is TGCAGCGTTGAAGATAACGCGATCGAGCAGTACTTC.

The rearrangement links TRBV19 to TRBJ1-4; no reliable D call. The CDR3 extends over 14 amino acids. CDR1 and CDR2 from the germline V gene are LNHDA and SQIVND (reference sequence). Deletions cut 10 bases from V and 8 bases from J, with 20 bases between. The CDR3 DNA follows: TGTGCCACCTCCTTGACCCTGGGTCGGGAAAAACTGTTTTTT. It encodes CATSLTLGREKLFF. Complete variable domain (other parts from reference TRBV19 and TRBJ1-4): DGGITQSPKYLFRKEGQNVTLSCEQNLNHDAMYWYRQDPGQGLRLIYYSQIVNDFQKGDIAEGYSVSREKKESFPLTVTSAQKNPTAFYLCATSLTLGREKLFFGSGTQLSVL.

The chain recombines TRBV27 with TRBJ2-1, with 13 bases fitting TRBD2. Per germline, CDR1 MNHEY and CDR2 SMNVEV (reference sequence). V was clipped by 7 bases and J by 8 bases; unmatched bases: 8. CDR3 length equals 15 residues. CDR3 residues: CASTLLAGGPDEQFF. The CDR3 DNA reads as TGTGCCAGCACCCTACTAGCGGGGGGGCCTGATGAGCAGTTCTTC.

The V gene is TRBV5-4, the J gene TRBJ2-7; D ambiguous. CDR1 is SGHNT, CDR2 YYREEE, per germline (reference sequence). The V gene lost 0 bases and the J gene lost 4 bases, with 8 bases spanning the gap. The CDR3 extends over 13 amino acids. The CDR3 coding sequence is TGTGCCAGCAGCTTGGATATGGGGTACGAGCAGTACTTC. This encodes CASSLDMGYEQYF.

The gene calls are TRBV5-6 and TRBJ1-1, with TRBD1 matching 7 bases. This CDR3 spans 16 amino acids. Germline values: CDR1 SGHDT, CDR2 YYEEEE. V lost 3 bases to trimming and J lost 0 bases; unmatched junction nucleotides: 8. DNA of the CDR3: TGTGCCAGCAGCTCATTACAGGGGTGGATGAACACTGAAGCTTTCTTT. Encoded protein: CASSSLQGWMNTEAFF.

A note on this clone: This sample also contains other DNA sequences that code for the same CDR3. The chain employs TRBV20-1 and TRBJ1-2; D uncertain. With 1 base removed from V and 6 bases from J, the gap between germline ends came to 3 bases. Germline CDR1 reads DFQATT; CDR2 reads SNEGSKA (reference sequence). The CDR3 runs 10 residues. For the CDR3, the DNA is TGCAGTGCTAGAGTCGATGGCTACACCTTC. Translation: CSARVDGYTF.

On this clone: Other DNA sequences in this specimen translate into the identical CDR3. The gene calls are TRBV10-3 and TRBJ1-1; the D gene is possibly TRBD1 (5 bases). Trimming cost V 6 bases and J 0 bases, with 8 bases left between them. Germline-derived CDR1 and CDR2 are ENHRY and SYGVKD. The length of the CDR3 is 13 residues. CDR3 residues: CAIREGLNTEAFF. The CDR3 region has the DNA TGTGCCATCAGAGAGGGACTGAACACTGAAGCTTTCTTT.

The CDR3 region is CASSLIDSFGEQYF. The CDR3, as DNA: TGCGCCAGCAGCTTGATTGACAGTTTCGGCGAGCAGTACTTC. The chain is built from TRBV5-1 and TRBJ2-7; D possibly corresponds to TRBD1 (5 bases). The length of the CDR3 is 14 residues. V lost 1 base, J lost 6 bases, and 14 bases lay in between. Germline values: CDR1 SGHRS, CDR2 YFSETQ.